The present T cell receptor (beta chain) was sequenced within a study of blood T cell repertoires in COVID-19. Authors' processing steps: Estimation of nucleated cell counts was performed using reference gene primer amplification. Data came from immunoSEQ multiplex PCR; TCRdb stores just in-frame clones and leaves some out. Clone size and the V and J calls come from that table; the DNA yielded D and trimming. The repertoire has around 200,000 clones, 85% of them found once; the top ten carry 18%. Participants reported their clinical history, and cohort assignment relied on those reports. Recovered Cohort 3 donors showed two negative PCRs, clearance, or symptom resolution. The germline gives CDR1 KGHSH, CDR2 LQKENI. The CDR3 spans 11 residues. The germline V and J ends were trimmed by 6 bases and 8 bases, with 10 bases remaining between them.

The sequenced sample consisted of PBMCs or T cells enriched from blood (not recorded which). This sequence joins TRBV18 and TRBJ1-1; D may be TRBD1 (6 bases). This clonotype was sampled from a man in his forties or fifties who had recovered from COVID-19. This CDR3 reads CASSDSWEAFF. The CDR3 coding sequence is TGTGCCAGCTCGGACAGTTGGGAAGCTTTCTTT.